These T cell receptor beta chains were read from a single sample in a study of cytomegalovirus exposure and HLA in healthy donors. The repertoire was sequenced with immunoSEQ multiplex PCR; TCRdb's copy has only in-frame clones and lacks some. This table has around 130,000 clones, 70% to 75% appearing once. The sample was PBMCs. These receptors came from a woman aged 40 to 50 in good health and CMV-seropositive. Each CDR3 is given with its conserved first and last residue. D genes are given only for firm matches. Some rows have no size entry. The others give once, few or many, or a class for an expanded clone.

size	D	V	length	J	CDR3
NA	NA	TRBV7-2	14	TRBJ1-3	CASTATGSGNTIYF
few	TRBD2	TRBV2	14	TRBJ2-1	CASIRTSGKGEQFF
NA	NA	TRBV6-5	15	TRBJ2-3	CASSYSGPSTDTQYF
NA	NA	TRBV18	15	TRBJ2-2	CASSPTQTDTGELFF
NA	TRBD1	TRBV19	14	TRBJ2-7	CASTPGQGSYEQYF
once	NA	TRBV2	15	TRBJ2-7	CASEQGQAISYEQYF
NA	TRBD1	TRBV11-3	14	TRBJ2-7	CASSLGQASYEQYF
NA	TRBD1	TRBV19	20	TRBJ2-6	CASSIVGDRVAPGGANVLTF
once	TRBD1	TRBV28	15	TRBJ1-1	CASSLWGQGASEAFF
NA	TRBD2	TRBV9	17	TRBJ2-1	CASSVGTPSGGHNEQFF
NA	NA	TRBV19	16	TRBJ1-6	CASSIVVRGPHSPLHF
NA	NA	TRBV5-5	15	TRBJ1-6	CASSRTGTGDSPLHF
few	TRBD2	TRBV9	17	TRBJ2-5	CASSPQWVAGIQETQYF
once	TRBD1	TRBV28	11	TRBJ2-2	CASRGTGQLFF
NA	TRBD2	TRBV7-3	16	TRBJ2-1	CASGHGDSGRDHEQFF
NA	NA	TRBV2	14	TRBJ1-1	CASVFQGLNTEAFF
NA	TRBD1	TRBV27	16	TRBJ1-5	CASSPYRGSSNQPQHF
NA	NA	TRBV7-6	16	TRBJ1-4	CASSLAEGRGREKLFF
NA	TRBD2	TRBV7-9	17	TRBJ2-4	CASSLDRSGVAKNIQYF
few	NA	TRBV2	14	TRBJ2-3	CASKLDTGTDTQYF
NA	NA	TRBV28	13	TRBJ1-5	CASRQGSNQPQHF
NA	TRBD2	TRBV4-2	20	TRBJ2-1	CASSQEVTSGRAFSYNEQFF
NA	NA	TRBV9	14	TRBJ1-5	CASSPREGLQPQHF
NA	TRBD1	TRBV5-1	15	TRBJ1-1	CASSSMTGIPTEAFF
NA	NA	TRBV2	14	TRBJ2-3	CASTLDTSTDTQYF
few	TRBD1	TRBV28	15	TRBJ2-7	CASRPGLGQGDEQYF
NA	TRBD1	TRBV28	14	TRBJ1-6	CATEDRVSSSPLHF
NA	NA	TRBV7-9	13	TRBJ2-4	CASSLVVRGIQYF
NA	NA	TRBV7-4	16	TRBJ2-1	CASSFQTPYSYNEQFF
few	NA	TRBV30	14	TRBJ1-4	CAWSWAVGGEKLFF
NA	NA	TRBV7-8	15	TRBJ1-2	CASSREVVPLGGYTF
NA	TRBD1	TRBV4-2	18	TRBJ1-5	CASSQDIFGTGFSQPQHF
NA	TRBD1	TRBV6-6	14	TRBJ1-2	CASSYETGLSGYTF
NA	NA	TRBV18	15	TRBJ2-1	CASSPPLFPGNEQFF
once	TRBD1	TRBV19	16	TRBJ1-5	CASSIGKGAGIQPQHF
NA	NA	TRBV6-5	14	TRBJ2-7	CASSTDELSYEQYF
once	TRBD2	TRBV7-2	14	TRBJ2-2	CASRRGTNTGELVF
few	NA	TRBV5-1	13	TRBJ1-3	CASKEGSGNTIYF
few	NA	TRBV6-1	13	TRBJ1-2	CACEGGRAPRYTF
NA	NA	TRBV21-1	18	TRBJ2-1	CASSPVPGGRSSYNEQFF
NA	NA	TRBV6-6	12	TRBJ1-6	CASGRDNSPLHF
NA	NA	TRBV5-5	15	TRBJ1-1	CASTPDSLGGTEAFF
NA	NA	TRBV5-1	14	TRBJ1-4	CASSPGDLTHRLFF
few	NA	TRBV2	15	TRBJ1-5	CASSAEGDSNQPQHF
NA	TRBD1	TRBV9	14	TRBJ2-7	CASSRTGTTYEQYF
few	NA	TRBV9	14	TRBJ2-1	CASSVQLARNEQFF
NA	NA	TRBV30	13	TRBJ1-5	CACEGGVGQPQHF
few	TRBD1	TRBV6-5	15	TRBJ1-3	CASSYRGTAGNTIYF
NA	NA	TRBV21-1	15	TRBJ1-5	CASRRPNRDNQPQHF
NA	TRBD1	TRBV6-5	15	TRBJ1-5	CASSYNRGSNQPQHF
NA	NA	TRBV19	14	TRBJ1-5	CASRPQTGIQPQHF
NA	TRBD1	TRBV5-1	15	TRBJ1-1	CASNRGDRESAEAFF
NA	NA	TRBV19	11	TRBJ2-1	CARKNGNEQFF
NA	TRBD1	TRBV19	14	TRBJ2-3	CASSSDRRTDTQYF
NA	TRBD2	TRBV5-1	17	TRBJ2-3	CASSLRPGGGSADTQYF
NA	NA	TRBV28	14	TRBJ1-5	CASTPQSRGQPQHF
NA	TRBD2	TRBV25-1	17	TRBJ2-1	CASSTLSPGLADNEQFF